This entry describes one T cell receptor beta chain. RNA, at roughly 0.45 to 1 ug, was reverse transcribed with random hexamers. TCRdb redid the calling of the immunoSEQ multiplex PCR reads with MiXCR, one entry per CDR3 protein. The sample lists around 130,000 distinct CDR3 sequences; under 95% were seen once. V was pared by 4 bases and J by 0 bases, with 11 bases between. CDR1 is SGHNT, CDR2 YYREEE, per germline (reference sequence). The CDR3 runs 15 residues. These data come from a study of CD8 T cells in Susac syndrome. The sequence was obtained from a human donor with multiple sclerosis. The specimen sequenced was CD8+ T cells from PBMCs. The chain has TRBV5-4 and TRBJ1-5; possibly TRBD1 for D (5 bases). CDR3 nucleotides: TGTGCCAGCAGCCCGACAGATTATAGCAATCAGCCCCAGCATTTT. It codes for CASSPTDYSNQPQHF.